This T cell receptor (beta chain) was captured in a study of cytomegalovirus exposure and HLA in healthy donors. Background on the study: Of roughly 400 genotyped donors, about 80% clustered with self-reported Caucasian donors. Study results and limitations: HLA allele associations emerged for about 18,000 TCR beta sequences in a later analysis, at 0.05 false discovery rate. While the bulk of TCR sequences proved rare, some public TCRs turned up in many donors.

Worth noting for this clone: The antigen is unknown.

Trimming cost V 5 bases and J 4 bases, with 15 bases left between them. The germline gives CDR1 SGHTA, CDR2 FQGNSA. The CDR3 consists of 14 residues. Primers: 60 Vbeta forward and 13 Jbeta reverse. The assay was immunoSEQ multiplex PCR, and TCRdb's table has in-frame clones only and misses some. The sample has approximately 100,000 clones; 75% to 90% are singletons. The chain employs TRBV7-2 and TRBJ2-7; the D gene is possibly TRBD2 (6 bases). This clonotype was sampled from a man in his thirties or forties in good health and CMV-seronegative. Specimen: PBMCs. The CDR3 loop is CASSPGTAGYEQYF. The DNA of the CDR3 is TGTGCCAGCAGCCCCGGGACCGCGGGGTACGAGCAGTACTTC.